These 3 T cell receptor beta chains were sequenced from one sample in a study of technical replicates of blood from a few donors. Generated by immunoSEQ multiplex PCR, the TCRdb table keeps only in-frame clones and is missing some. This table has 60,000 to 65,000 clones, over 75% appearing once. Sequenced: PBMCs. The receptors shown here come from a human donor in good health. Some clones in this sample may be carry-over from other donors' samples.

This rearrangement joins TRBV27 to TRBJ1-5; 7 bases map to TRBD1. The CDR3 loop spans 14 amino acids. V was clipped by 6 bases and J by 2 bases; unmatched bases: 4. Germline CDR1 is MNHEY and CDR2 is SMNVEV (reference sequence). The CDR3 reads CASSSTGGNQPQHF. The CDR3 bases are TGTGCCAGCAGCTCAACAGGGGGCAATCAGCCCCAGCATTTT.

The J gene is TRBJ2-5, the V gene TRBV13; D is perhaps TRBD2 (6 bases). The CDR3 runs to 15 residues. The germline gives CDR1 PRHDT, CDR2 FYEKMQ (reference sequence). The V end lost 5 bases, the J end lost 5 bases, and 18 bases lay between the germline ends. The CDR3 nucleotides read TGTGCCAGCAGCCCCAGACCCGGGGGTATTGAGACCCAGTACTTC. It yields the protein CASSPRPGGIETQYF. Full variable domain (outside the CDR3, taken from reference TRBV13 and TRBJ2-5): AAGVIQSPRHLIKEKRETATLKCYPIPRHDTVYWYQQGPGQDPQFLISFYEKMQSDKGSIPDRFSAQQFSDYHSELNMSSLELGDSALYFCASSPRPGGIETQYFGPGTRLLVL.

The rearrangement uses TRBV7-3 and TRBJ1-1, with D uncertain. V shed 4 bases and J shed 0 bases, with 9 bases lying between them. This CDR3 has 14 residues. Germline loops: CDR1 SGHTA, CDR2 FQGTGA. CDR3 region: CASSSSGLNTEAFF. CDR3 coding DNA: TGTGCCAGCAGCTCGTCCGGTTTGAACACTGAAGCTTTCTTT.